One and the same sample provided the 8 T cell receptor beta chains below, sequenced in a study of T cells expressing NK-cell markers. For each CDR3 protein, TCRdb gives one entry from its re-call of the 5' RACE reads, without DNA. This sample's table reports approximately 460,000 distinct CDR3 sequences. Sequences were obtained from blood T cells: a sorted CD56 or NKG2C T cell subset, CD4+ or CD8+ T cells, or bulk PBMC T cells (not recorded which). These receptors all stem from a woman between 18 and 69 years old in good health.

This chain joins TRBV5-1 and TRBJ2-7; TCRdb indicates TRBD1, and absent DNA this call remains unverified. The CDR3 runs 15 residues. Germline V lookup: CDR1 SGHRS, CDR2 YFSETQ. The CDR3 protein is CASSLELVAPREQYF.

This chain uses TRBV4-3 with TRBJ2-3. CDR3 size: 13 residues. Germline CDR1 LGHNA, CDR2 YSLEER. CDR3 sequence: CASSRSGDNPQYF.

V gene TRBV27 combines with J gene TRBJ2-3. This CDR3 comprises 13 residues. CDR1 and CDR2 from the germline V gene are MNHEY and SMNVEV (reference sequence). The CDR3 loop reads CASSLIFRDTQYF.

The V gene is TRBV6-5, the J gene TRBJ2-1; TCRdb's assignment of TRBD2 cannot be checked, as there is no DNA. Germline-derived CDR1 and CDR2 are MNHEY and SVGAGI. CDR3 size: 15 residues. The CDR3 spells CASSHLSGRGNEQFF.

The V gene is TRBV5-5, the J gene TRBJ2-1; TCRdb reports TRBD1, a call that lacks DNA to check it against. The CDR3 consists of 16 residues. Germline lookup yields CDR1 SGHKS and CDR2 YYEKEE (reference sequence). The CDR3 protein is CASSLAPQTGSDEQFF.

CDR3 sequence reads: CASRRDRAGDTQYF. The chain carries TRBV7-3 and TRBJ2-3; no DNA is available, so the TRBD1 call from TCRdb remains unchecked. Per the germline V gene, CDR1 is SGHTA and CDR2 is FQGTGA. The CDR3 has 14 residues.

The CDR3: CASRGTSEDEQYF. This chain connects TRBV12-3 or TRBV12-4 to TRBJ2-7; TCRdb proposes TRBD2, but this gene call is untestable without DNA. The CDR3 runs to 13 residues.

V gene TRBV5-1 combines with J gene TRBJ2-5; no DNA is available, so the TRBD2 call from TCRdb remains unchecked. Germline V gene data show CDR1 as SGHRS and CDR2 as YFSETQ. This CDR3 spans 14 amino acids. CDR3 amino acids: CASSSSGSRETQYF.